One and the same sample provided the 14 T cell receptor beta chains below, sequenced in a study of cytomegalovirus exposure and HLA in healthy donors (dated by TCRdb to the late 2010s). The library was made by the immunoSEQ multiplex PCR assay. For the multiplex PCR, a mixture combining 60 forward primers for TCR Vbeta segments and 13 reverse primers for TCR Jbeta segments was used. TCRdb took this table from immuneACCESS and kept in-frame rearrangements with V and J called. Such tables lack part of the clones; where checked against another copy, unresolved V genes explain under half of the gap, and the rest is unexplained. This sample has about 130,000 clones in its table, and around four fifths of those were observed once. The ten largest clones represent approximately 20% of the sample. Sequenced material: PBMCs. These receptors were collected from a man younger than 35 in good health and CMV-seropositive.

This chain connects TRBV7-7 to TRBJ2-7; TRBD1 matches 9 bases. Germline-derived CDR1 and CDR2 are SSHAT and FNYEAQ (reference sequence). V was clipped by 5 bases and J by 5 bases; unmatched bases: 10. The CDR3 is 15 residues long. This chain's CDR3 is CASSPDRGPINEQYF. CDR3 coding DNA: TGTGCCAGCAGCCCGGACAGGGGTCCCATTAACGAGCAGTACTTC.

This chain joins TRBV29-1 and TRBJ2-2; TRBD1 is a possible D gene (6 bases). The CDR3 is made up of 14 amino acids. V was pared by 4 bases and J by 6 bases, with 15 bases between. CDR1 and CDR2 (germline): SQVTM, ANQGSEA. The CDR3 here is CSVGEIQGAGELFF. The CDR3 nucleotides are TGCAGCGTTGGGGAGATACAGGGTGCCGGGGAGCTGTTTTTT.

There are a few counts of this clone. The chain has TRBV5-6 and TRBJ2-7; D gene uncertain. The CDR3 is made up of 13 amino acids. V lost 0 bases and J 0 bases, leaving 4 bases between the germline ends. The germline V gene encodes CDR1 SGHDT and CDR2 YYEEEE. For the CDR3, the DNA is TGTGCCAGCAGCTTGGACGGCTCCTACGAGCAGTACTTC. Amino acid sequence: CASSLDGSYEQYF. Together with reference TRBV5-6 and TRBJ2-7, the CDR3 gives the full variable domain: DAGVTQSPTHLIKTRGQQVTLRCSPKSGHDTVSWYQQALGQGPQFIFQYYEEEERQRGNFPDRFSGHQFPNYSSELNVNALLLGDSALYLCASSLDGSYEQYFGPGTRLTVT.

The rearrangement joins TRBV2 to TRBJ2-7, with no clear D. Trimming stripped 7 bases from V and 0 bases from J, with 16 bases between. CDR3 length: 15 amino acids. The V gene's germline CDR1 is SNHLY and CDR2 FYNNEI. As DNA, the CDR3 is TGTGCCAGCATTCCCGGCGGTGCCAGCTCCTACGAGCAGTACTTC. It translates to CASIPGGASSYEQYF. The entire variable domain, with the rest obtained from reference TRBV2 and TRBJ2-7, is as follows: EPEVTQTPSHQVTQMGQEVILRCVPISNHLYFYWYRQILGQKVEFLVSFYNNEISEKSEIFDDQFSVERPDGSNFTLKIRSTKLEDSAMYFCASIPGGASSYEQYFGPGTRLTVT.

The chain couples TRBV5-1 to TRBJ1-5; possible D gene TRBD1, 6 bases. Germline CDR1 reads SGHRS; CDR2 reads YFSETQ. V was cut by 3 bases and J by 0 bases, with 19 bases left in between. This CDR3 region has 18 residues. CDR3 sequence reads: CASSSQGTRDYSNQPQHF. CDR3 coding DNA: TGCGCCAGCAGCTCACAGGGAACCCGGGACTATAGCAATCAGCCCCAGCATTTT.

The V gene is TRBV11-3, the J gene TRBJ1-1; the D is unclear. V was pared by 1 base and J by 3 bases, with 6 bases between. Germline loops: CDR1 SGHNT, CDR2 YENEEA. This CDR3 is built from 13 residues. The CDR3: CASSLGTDTEAFF. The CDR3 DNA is TGTGCCAGCAGCTTAGGTACGGACACTGAAGCTTTCTTT.

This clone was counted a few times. CDR3 amino acids: CASSLGRQGLGEKLFF. CDR3 DNA: TGTGCCAGCAGCTTGGGGAGACAGGGTCTAGGGGAAAAACTGTTTTTT. This chain uses TRBV5-6 with TRBJ1-4; 7 nucleotides line up with TRBD1. J gave up 8 bases and V 0 bases, and 10 bases lay outside the gene matches. The CDR3 has 16 amino acids. CDR1 and CDR2 from the germline V gene are SGHDT and YYEEEE.

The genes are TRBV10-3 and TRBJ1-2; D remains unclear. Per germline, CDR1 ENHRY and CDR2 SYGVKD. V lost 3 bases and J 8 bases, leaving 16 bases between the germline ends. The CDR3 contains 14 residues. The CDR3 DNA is TGTGCCATCAGTGACGGTTTTGAAACGGGAGGCTACACCTTC. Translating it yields CAISDGFETGGYTF.

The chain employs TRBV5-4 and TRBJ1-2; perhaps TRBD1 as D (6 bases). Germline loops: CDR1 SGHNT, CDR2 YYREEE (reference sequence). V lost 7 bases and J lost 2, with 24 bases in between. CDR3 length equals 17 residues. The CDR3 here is CASETRDKYNRNYGYTF. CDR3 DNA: TGTGCCAGCGAGACCAGGGACAAATATAACAGGAACTATGGCTACACCTTC.

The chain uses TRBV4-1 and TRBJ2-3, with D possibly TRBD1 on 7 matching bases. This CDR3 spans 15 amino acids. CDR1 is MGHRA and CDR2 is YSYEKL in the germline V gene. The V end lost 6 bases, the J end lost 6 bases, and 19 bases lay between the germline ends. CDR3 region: CASSQGGLGTDTQYF. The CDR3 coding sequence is TGCGCCAGCAGTCAGGGGGGTTTGGGTACTGATACGCAGTATTTT.

The CDR3 protein is CASGQVNTEAFF. The DNA of the CDR3 is TGTGCCAGCGGACAGGTAAACACTGAAGCTTTCTTT. The rearrangement joins TRBV19 to TRBJ1-1; 7 bases align to TRBD1. The CDR3 consists of 12 residues. Germline values: CDR1 LNHDA, CDR2 SQIVND (reference sequence). The ends lost 9 bases at V and 2 bases at J; junction bases unmatched: 3.

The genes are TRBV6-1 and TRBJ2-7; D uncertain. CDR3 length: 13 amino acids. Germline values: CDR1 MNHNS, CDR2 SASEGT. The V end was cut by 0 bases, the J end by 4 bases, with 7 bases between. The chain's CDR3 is CASSEASQYEQYF. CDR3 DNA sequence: TGTGCCAGCAGTGAAGCATCGCAGTACGAGCAGTACTTC.

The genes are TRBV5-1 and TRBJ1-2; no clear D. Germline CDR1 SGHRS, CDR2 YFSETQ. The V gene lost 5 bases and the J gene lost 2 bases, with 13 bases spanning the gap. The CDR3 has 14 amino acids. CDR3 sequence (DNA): TGCGCCAGCAGGCACGGTAGCCCGAACTATGGCTACACCTTC. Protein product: CASRHGSPNYGYTF.

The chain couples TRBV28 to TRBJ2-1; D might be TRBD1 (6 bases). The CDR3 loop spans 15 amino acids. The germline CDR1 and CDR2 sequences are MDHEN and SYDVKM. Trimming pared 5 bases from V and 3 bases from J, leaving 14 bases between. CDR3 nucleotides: TGTGCCAGCAGTCCGCCCGGGACAAGCTACAATGAGCAGTTCTTC. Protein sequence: CASSPPGTSYNEQFF.